The 15 T cell receptor beta chains below all came from one sample that was sequenced in a study of T cell responses to AZD1222 COVID-19 vaccine. The method was immunoSEQ multiplex PCR; TCRdb's version includes in-frame clones alone and lacks a portion of them. The table includes under 200,000 clones, 80% to 95% detected once. This specimen consisted of peripheral blood, obtained on day 0 of AZD1222 vaccination. The receptors shown here come from an adult in good health.

The chain joins TRBV6-5 to TRBJ2-2, with 8 positions matching TRBD2. V was clipped by 8 bases and J by 6 bases; unmatched bases: 8. The CDR3 is made up of 14 amino acids. Germline CDR1 and CDR2: MNHEY and SVGAGI. In nucleotides, the CDR3 is TGTGCCAGCGCCGGGTTAGCGGGGTCCGGGGAGCTGTTTTTT. Its protein is CASAGLAGSGELFF.

Note on this clone: Compared with germline, one end of the junction differs, possibly owing to a read error. The V call is TRBV30, the J call TRBJ2-7; the match to TRBD1 covers 8 bases. This CDR3 contains 11 residues. Per the germline V gene, CDR1 is GTSNPN and CDR2 is SVGIG (reference sequence). DNA of the CDR3: TGTGCCTGGAATGGGCTGGACAGGGTGGACTTC. Translated, it gives CAWNGLDRVDF.

The J gene is TRBJ2-4, the V gene TRBV20-1; TRBD2 might be the D (5 bases). The V end lost 3 bases, the J end lost 0 bases, and 18 bases lay between the germline ends. The length of the CDR3 is 17 residues. Per the germline V gene, CDR1 is DFQATT and CDR2 is SNEGSKA (reference sequence). As DNA, the CDR3 is TGCAGTGCTAGTACCCTAATAGCGAATAAAGCCAAAAACATTCAGTACTTC. Its protein is CSASTLIANKAKNIQYF.

The chain joins TRBV27 to TRBJ2-1, with 12 bases identical to TRBD2. Germline V gene sequence: CDR1 MNHEY, CDR2 SMNVEV (reference sequence). V shed 5 bases, J shed 9 bases, and the junction held 8 bases outside the gene matches. This CDR3 has 15 residues. CDR3 coding DNA: TGTGCCAGCAGTCCCTGGACTAGCGGGGAGGGTGAGCAGTTCTTC. Amino acids: CASSPWTSGEGEQFF.

The rearrangement uses TRBV6-5 and TRBJ2-3; D unclear. The CDR3 is made up of 12 amino acids. V was cut by 6 bases and J by 2 bases, with 6 bases left in between. In germline, CDR1 is MNHEY, CDR2 SVGAGI. The chain's CDR3 is CASSPNTDTQYF. CDR3 DNA sequence: TGTGCCAGCAGCCCGAACACAGATACGCAGTATTTT.

V gene TRBV5-1 combines with J gene TRBJ2-5, with TRBD2 identical over 9 bases. The CDR3 covers 14 residues. Germline V lookup: CDR1 SGHRS, CDR2 YFSETQ. J lost 4 bases, V lost 4 bases, and 5 bases had no gene match. The CDR3 DNA sequence: TGCGCCAGCAGCATAGCGGGAGCTACAGAGACCCAGTACTTC. Residues: CASSIAGATETQYF.

The J gene is TRBJ1-1, the V gene TRBV5-8, with D unresolved. The CDR3 spans 13 residues. Germline V gene data show CDR1 as SGHTS and CDR2 as YDEGEE. Trimming removed 6 bases at V and 4 bases at J, with 13 bases between. DNA of the CDR3: TGTGCCAGCAACCAACGGGATCGCACTGAAGCTTTCTTT. This codes for CASNQRDRTEAFF.

Concerning this clone: The sample carries other DNA sequences with the same CDR3. This chain connects TRBV5-1 to TRBJ1-4; 8 bases agree with TRBD1. V dropped 2 bases and J dropped 0; count of bases not matched to a gene: 0. Germline CDR1 and CDR2: SGHRS and YFSETQ. The CDR3 runs 15 residues. The CDR3 is CASSLQGATNEKLFF. In DNA, the CDR3 is TGCGCCAGCAGCTTACAGGGGGCAACTAATGAAAAACTGTTTTTT.

The genes are TRBV10-3 and TRBJ1-2; D remains unclear. This CDR3 region has 14 residues. Trimming shortened V by 8 bases and J by 2 bases, and 15 bases separated the two germline ends. CDR1 is ENHRY, CDR2 SYGVKD, per germline. CDR3 bases: TGTGCCATCGGTTCCGAGGGTCAGAACTATGGCTACACCTTC. Protein: CAIGSEGQNYGYTF.

V usage is TRBV4-1 and J usage is TRBJ1-2; D is perhaps TRBD1 (5 bases). Per the germline V gene, CDR1 is MGHRA and CDR2 is YSYEKL. The CDR3 totals 15 residues. With 4 bases removed from V and 3 bases from J, the gap between germline ends came to 15 bases. The CDR3 here is CASSLDSALDYGYTF. The CDR3 nucleotides are TGCGCCAGCAGCCTTGACAGCGCTCTGGACTATGGCTACACCTTC.

This rearrangement joins TRBV5-1 to TRBJ1-1, with D perhaps matching TRBD1 (6 bases). V shed 2 bases and J shed 4 bases, with 9 bases lying between them. Per germline, CDR1 SGHRS and CDR2 YFSETQ. The CDR3 has 13 residues. In nucleotides, the CDR3 is TGCGCCAGCAGCTTACAGGGTCGCACTGAAGCTTTCTTT. Protein product: CASSLQGRTEAFF.

The genes are TRBV18 and TRBJ2-5; D is ambiguous. This CDR3 has 15 amino acids. The V gene lost 5 bases and the J gene lost 3 bases, with 16 bases spanning the gap. CDR1 and CDR2 (germline): KGHSH, LQKENI. The CDR3 spells CASSNRGGSEETQYF. The CDR3 DNA reads as TGTGCCAGCTCAAATAGAGGCGGCTCCGAAGAGACCCAGTACTTC.

J is TRBJ1-5 and V is TRBV19; maybe TRBD1 (5 bases). The CDR3 spans 14 residues. V dropped 6 bases and J dropped 3 bases, with 12 bases sitting between them. In germline, CDR1 is LNHDA, CDR2 SQIVND (reference sequence). The CDR3 coding sequence is TGTGCCAGTAGAACCCAGGGTTTCAATCAGCCCCAGCATTTT. Translation: CASRTQGFNQPQHF.

The V and J genes are TRBV19 and TRBJ1-2; weak D call: TRBD1 (6 bases). The V end was cut by 6 bases, the J end by 0 bases, with 17 bases between. CDR1 and CDR2 from the germline V gene are LNHDA and SQIVND (reference sequence). This CDR3 is 16 amino acids long. The CDR3 loop reads CASRHPGHPTNYGYTF. In DNA, the CDR3 is TGTGCCAGTAGGCACCCGGGACACCCGACTAACTATGGCTACACCTTC. Full variable domain (outside the CDR3, taken from reference TRBV19 and TRBJ1-2): DGGITQSPKYLFRKEGQNVTLSCEQNLNHDAMYWYRQDPGQGLRLIYYSQIVNDFQKGDIAEGYSVSREKKESFPLTVTSAQKNPTAFYLCASRHPGHPTNYGYTFGSGTRLTVV.

This rearrangement joins TRBV27 to TRBJ2-2; D remains ambiguous. V was trimmed by 0 bases and J by 4 bases, leaving 24 bases between them. The CDR3 extends over 20 amino acids. CDR1 is MNHEY, CDR2 SMNVEV, per germline (reference sequence). The CDR3 region has the DNA TGTGCCAGCAGTTTATCGGAAAGGGATCTCTCTCTCGTAGGCACCGGGGAGCTGTTTTTT. Translation: CASSLSERDLSLVGTGELFF.